These T cell receptor beta chains were read from a single sample in a study of blood T cell repertoires in COVID-19. The method was immunoSEQ multiplex PCR; TCRdb's version includes in-frame clones alone and lacks a portion of them. The table includes around 130,000 clones, approximately 84% detected once. Sequencing input: PBMCs or T cells enriched from blood (not recorded which). The origin of the receptors is a woman aged 45-59 years with acute COVID-19. Both conserved end residues are part of each CDR3. The D gene is left open where the match is weak. For some rows the clone size is stated as once, few or many, or as a class when expanded; others skip it.

j_call d_call v_call clone_size cdr3_aa cdr3_nt
TRBJ1-2 TRBD1 TRBV5-1 once CASSSGQDPDGYTF TGCGCCAGCAGCTCGGGACAGGACCCAGATGGCTACACCTTC
TRBJ1-1 . TRBV11-3 . CASSLGGVGNTEAFF TGTGCCAGCAGCTTAGGGGGCGTCGGGAACACTGAAGCTTTCTTT
TRBJ2-5 . TRBV7-7 . CASSGTGTPQETQYF TGTGCTAGCAGTGGAACCGGGACTCCCCAAGAGACCCAGTACTTC
TRBJ1-5 TRBD1 TRBV30 . CAWSAQGAFQPQHF TGTGCCTGGAGTGCTCAGGGGGCATTCCAGCCCCAGCATTTT
TRBJ2-1 TRBD1 TRBV30 . CASDRVYVDEQFF TGTGCCTCGGACAGGGTGTATGTAGATGAGCAGTTCTTC
TRBJ2-2 TRBD1 TRBV28 once CASTGGLSTGELFF TGTGCCAGCACAGGGGGCCTTTCCACCGGGGAGCTGTTTTTT
TRBJ1-2 . TRBV30 . CAWSVVASRYGYTF TGTGCCTGGAGTGTTGTTGCCAGTCGCTATGGCTACACCTTC
TRBJ2-7 TRBD2 TRBV7-6 . CASSPASGGYEQYF TGTGCCAGCAGCCCCGCTAGCGGAGGCTACGAGCAGTACTTC
TRBJ1-1 . TRBV19 . CASSEFKNTEAFF TGTGCCAGTAGTGAGTTCAAGAACACTGAAGCTTTCTTT
TRBJ2-1 . TRBV19 . CASTLRGSSYNEQFF TGTGCCAGTACCCTCAGGGGAAGCTCCTACAATGAGCAGTTCTTC
TRBJ2-3 . TRBV12-3/TRBV12-4 . CASKDFHTQYF TGTGCCAGCAAGGACTTTCATACGCAGTATTTT
TRBJ2-1 . TRBV3-1/TRBV3-2 . CASSQFGGSRNNEQFF TGTGCCAGCAGCCAATTTGGAGGGAGTAGGAACAATGAGCAGTTCTTC
TRBJ2-1 TRBD2 TRBV3-1/TRBV3-2 . CASSQGGGRAYNEQFF TGTGCCAGCAGCCAAGGGGGCGGGAGGGCCTACAATGAGCAGTTCTTC